This T cell receptor beta chain appears in the sequencing data of a study of T cell repertoires in cytomegalovirus infection. Study-wide context: Through public TCR beta signatures, both CMV infection and matching HLA type were indicated.

Regarding this clonotype: Antigen unknown.

TCRdb re-called the reads with MiXCR, one entry per CDR3 protein. The sample holds 200,000 or so distinct CDR3 sequences, approximately 38% seen once. The V segment lost 3 bases and the J segment 9 bases; nucleotides outside the gene matches: 24. Germline V gene data show CDR1 as LNHDA and CDR2 as SQIVND (reference sequence). The CDR3 covers 20 residues. Study conclusions and caveats: It was HLA-C-restricted CMV-specific TCR beta clonotypes that dominated the response ex vivo.

The source material was CD8+ T cells from cultured PBMCs, sampled from culture after CMV antigen stimulation. V usage is TRBV19 and J usage is TRBJ2-1, with 9 bases aligning to TRBD2. This TCR came from a human donor in good health (CMV status not recorded). Some clones in this sample may be carry-over from other donors' samples. In nucleotides, the CDR3 is TGTGCCAGTAGTATCTACTCTTTCGCGGGAGGGCCCTCATTGAAGGGTGAGCAGTTCTTC. Translating it yields CASSIYSFAGGPSLKGEQFF.